These 28 T cell receptor beta chains share one sample of origin, sequenced in a study of blood T cell repertoires in COVID-19. Clones were read by immunoSEQ multiplex PCR, and TCRdb kept only the in-frame ones, dropping some. This table holds under 90,000 clones, nearly 90% found once. The sample consisted of peripheral blood. Receptors were obtained from a woman aged 50 to 60 with COVID-19, enrolled during active disease.

The gene calls are TRBV5-4 and TRBJ2-3, with TRBD2 matching over 8 bases. CDR1 is SGHNT, CDR2 YYREEE, per germline (reference sequence). The J segment lost 2 bases and the V segment lost 5 bases, leaving 10 bases of the junction unmatched. The CDR3 is 16 residues long. In nucleotides, the CDR3 is TGTGCCAGCAGTCCTATTAGCGGGACCTTCACAGATACGCAGTATTTT. As protein: CASSPISGTFTDTQYF.

The V call is TRBV29-1, the J call TRBJ2-7; no firm D call. CDR1 is SQVTM and CDR2 is ANQGSEA in the germline V gene. The CDR3 consists of 11 residues. With 7 bases removed from V and 7 bases from J, the gap between germline ends came to 14 bases. The chain's CDR3 is CSANSLGEQYF. The CDR3 bases are TGCAGCGCTAATTCTCTCGGGGAGCAGTACTTC.

The CDR3 DNA sequence: TGCGCCAGGGGACAGGGTGAGGAAGAGACCCAGTACTTC. Its translation: CARGQGEEETQYF. The chain uses TRBV10-1 and TRBJ2-5; 9 bases line up with TRBD1. CDR1 and CDR2 (germline): WNHNN, SYGVQD (reference sequence). There are 13 residues in the CDR3. Trimming at V came to 9 bases and at J to 3 bases, leaving 5 bases not matched to a gene.

The V and J genes are TRBV28 and TRBJ2-3; no clear D gene. Germline loops: CDR1 MDHEN, CDR2 SYDVKM. The V and J ends lost 7 bases and 2 bases respectively, with 13 bases between them. This CDR3 region has 14 residues. CDR3 region: CASTRSGYTDTQYF. In nucleotides, the CDR3 is TGTGCCAGCACCCGATCCGGGTACACAGATACGCAGTATTTT.

The chain is built from TRBV28 and TRBJ2-7; no clear D. This CDR3 is 15 amino acids long. In germline, CDR1 is MDHEN, CDR2 SYDVKM. V lost 7 bases, J lost 0 bases, and 16 bases lay in between. DNA of the CDR3: TGTGCCAGCACCCCCGGTCGGTTCCTCTCCTACGAGCAGTACTTC. It translates to CASTPGRFLSYEQYF.

The chain uses TRBV6-5 and TRBJ1-1, with D possibly matching TRBD1 (6 bases). The V gene lost 7 bases and the J gene lost 4 bases, with 13 bases spanning the gap. The CDR3 length is 13 residues. Germline CDR1 MNHEY, CDR2 SVGAGI. The CDR3 loop reads CASTGDVPTEAFF. CDR3 nucleotide sequence: TGTGCCAGCACAGGGGACGTTCCCACTGAAGCTTTCTTT.

The rearrangement links TRBV14 to TRBJ2-7, with 8 bases that match TRBD1. CDR1 and CDR2 (germline): SGHDN, FVKESK. V lost 2 bases to trimming and J lost 1 base; unmatched junction nucleotides: 7. This CDR3 contains 16 residues. For the CDR3, the DNA is TGTGCCAGCAGCCAATGGAGGACAGGGCCGTCCTACGAGCAGTACTTC. Translated: CASSQWRTGPSYEQYF.

This sequence joins TRBV6-2 or TRBV6-3 and TRBJ2-1; D perhaps matches TRBD2 (6 bases). The CDR3 totals 15 residues. V lost 2 bases and J 6 bases, leaving 14 bases between the germline ends. The germline V gene has CDR1 MNHEY and CDR2 SVGEGT. The CDR3 loop reads CASSYGRLVFNEQFF. The CDR3, as DNA: TGTGCCAGCAGTTACGGGAGACTAGTTTTCAATGAGCAGTTCTTC.

This clone was observed a single time. The gene calls are TRBV5-6 and TRBJ2-1; 7 nucleotides agree with TRBD1. This CDR3 region has 17 residues. With V trimmed by 7 bases and J by 4 bases, 17 bases remained unmatched. In germline, CDR1 is SGHDT, CDR2 YYEEEE. CDR3 sequence reads: CASARSAGDSLYNEQFF. As DNA, the CDR3 is TGTGCCAGCGCCAGGTCAGCCGGGGACAGCCTATACAATGAGCAGTTCTTC.

The chain is built from TRBV7-2 and TRBJ2-1; D is possibly TRBD2 (6 bases). The CDR3 spans 17 residues. Germline lookup yields CDR1 SGHTA and CDR2 FQGNSA. The germline V and J ends were trimmed by 5 bases and 6 bases, with 23 bases remaining between them. Here the CDR3 DNA reads TGTGCCAGCAGCCGGGACCCTCCTAGCGTGGGATCCAATGAGCAGTTCTTC. It encodes CASSRDPPSVGSNEQFF.

This clone was observed a handful of times. The rearrangement joins TRBV7-2 to TRBJ2-1, with 7 bases matching TRBD2. Germline V lookup: CDR1 SGHTA, CDR2 FQGNSA. This CDR3 comprises 15 residues. Trimming removed 5 bases from V and 9 bases from J; junction bases left unmatched: 13. This CDR3 is CASSALAAPGGEQFF. Written as DNA, the CDR3 is TGTGCCAGCAGCGCTCTAGCGGCTCCGGGGGGTGAGCAGTTCTTC.

The V and J genes are TRBV27 and TRBJ1-6; 8 bases line up with TRBD1. The trim removed 6 bases at V and 9 bases at J, leaving 4 bases unmatched. This CDR3 is built from 13 residues. Germline CDR1 and CDR2: MNHEY and SMNVEV (reference sequence). The CDR3 spells CASRDTGGSPLHF. In DNA, the CDR3 is TGTGCCAGCAGGGACACAGGGGGTTCACCCCTCCACTTT.

The chain combines TRBV6-1 with TRBJ2-5; 12 positions agree with TRBD2. The germline V gene has CDR1 MNHNS and CDR2 SASEGT. V was clipped by 1 base and J by 6 bases; unmatched bases: 6. CDR3 size: 16 residues. In DNA form, the CDR3 reads TGTGCCAGCAGTGAAGTTAGACTAGCGGGAGTAAAGACCCAGTACTTC. It encodes CASSEVRLAGVKTQYF.

The gene calls are TRBV28 and TRBJ1-2, with D perhaps TRBD1 (5 bases). The V gene's germline CDR1 is MDHEN and CDR2 SYDVKM. V lost 2 bases and J 5 bases, leaving 15 bases between the germline ends. The CDR3 is 15 amino acids. CDR3: CASSLPAGRGYGYTF. DNA for the CDR3: TGTGCCAGCAGTTTACCGGCGGGGCGCGGGTATGGCTACACCTTC.

V usage is TRBV6-2 or TRBV6-3 and J usage is TRBJ1-5; a possible D gene is TRBD1 (6 bases). Trimming took off 6 bases at V and 6 bases at J, with 15 bases between the two ends. CDR1 MNHEY and CDR2 SVGEGT come from the germline V gene. This CDR3 is built from 14 residues. The CDR3 DNA follows: TGTGCCAGCAGCTTAGACAGGAGGTTTCAGCCCCAGCATTTT. Amino acids: CASSLDRRFQPQHF.

The chain is built from TRBV30 and TRBJ2-7, with 11 bases fitting TRBD2. The germline CDR1 and CDR2 sequences are GTSNPN and SVGIG (reference sequence). The CDR3 runs 15 residues. The ends lost 1 base at V and 5 bases at J; junction bases unmatched: 7. The CDR3 sequence: CAWSALAGGTDEQYF. The CDR3 DNA sequence: TGTGCCTGGAGTGCTCTAGCGGGAGGTACCGACGAGCAGTACTTC.

The V and J genes are TRBV28 and TRBJ2-7; a possible D gene is TRBD2 (6 bases). The V end was cut by 6 bases, the J end by 3 bases, with 12 bases between. CDR3 size: 13 residues. The germline gives CDR1 MDHEN, CDR2 SYDVKM. Here the CDR3 DNA reads TGTGCCAGCAGCTTAGGGCGGGGCTACGAGCAGTACTTC. It encodes CASSLGRGYEQYF.

The rearrangement joins TRBV6-5 to TRBJ1-2; TRBD1 matches 9 bases. The V gene's germline CDR1 is MNHEY and CDR2 SVGAGI. Trimming took 0 bases from V and 4 from J; bases not matched to a gene: 3. The CDR3 has 15 amino acids. The CDR3 sequence is CASSYSKDRGYGYTF. The CDR3 DNA follows: TGTGCCAGCAGTTACTCGAAGGACAGGGGCTATGGCTACACCTTC.

A few counts support this clone. The V and J genes are TRBV27 and TRBJ1-6; D is perhaps TRBD1 (5 bases). Germline CDR1 MNHEY, CDR2 SMNVEV (reference sequence). The CDR3 is made up of 13 amino acids. Between the trimmed V and J ends, which lost 2 bases and 6 bases, there was a span of 5 bases. The CDR3 nucleotides read TGTGCCAGCAGTTTACAGGGTAATTCACCCCTCCACTTT. Translated: CASSLQGNSPLHF.

J is TRBJ2-3 and V is TRBV9, with TRBD1 matching 7 bases. Germline lookup yields CDR1 SGDLS and CDR2 YYNGEE. CDR3 length equals 16 residues. V was pared by 4 bases and J by 2 bases, with 10 bases of the junction left unmatched. CDR3 region: CASSPQGSPTTDTQYF. CDR3 in DNA: TGTGCCAGCAGCCCACAGGGGAGTCCAACCACAGATACGCAGTATTTT. Full variable domain (missing parts from reference TRBV9 and TRBJ2-3): DSGVTQTPKHLITATGQRVTLRCSPRSGDLSVYWYQQSLDQGLQFLIQYYNGEERAKGNILERFSAQQFPDLHSELNLSSLELGDSALYFCASSPQGSPTTDTQYFGPGTRLTVL.

This rearrangement joins TRBV11-3 to TRBJ2-5; D perhaps matches TRBD1 (6 bases). V lost 5 bases, J lost 4 bases, and 14 bases lay in between. Germline lookup yields CDR1 SGHNT and CDR2 YENEEA. This CDR3 spans 14 amino acids. CDR3 protein: CASSHRDTSETQYF. The CDR3 nucleotides are TGTGCCAGCAGCCACCGGGACACCTCAGAGACCCAGTACTTC.

Written as DNA, the CDR3 is TGTGCCACCAGCAGGGGACTAGCGCCAAACACCGGGGAGCTGTTTTTT. Its translation: CATSRGLAPNTGELFF. The chain is built from TRBV15 and TRBJ2-2; 10 positions agree with TRBD2. The CDR3 sequence is 16 residues long. Losses at the gene ends were 3 bases for V and 2 bases for J; bases not matched to a gene: 3. Germline V gives CDR1 LNHNV, CDR2 YYDKDF (reference sequence).

The chain has TRBV24-1 and TRBJ2-5, with 7 bases identical to TRBD2. Germline CDR1 KGHDR, CDR2 SFDVKD. Germline trimming cut 5 bases from V and 1 base from J; bases unmatched to any gene: 9. This CDR3 contains 16 residues. For the CDR3, the DNA is TGTGCCACCAGTGGATCTGGGAGGGGTCCCCAAGAGACCCAGTACTTC. This translates into CATSGSGRGPQETQYF.

The CDR3 DNA reads as TGTGCCAGCAGTGAAGCGCTTCCCTCCTTTAGCGGGACTTACACAGATACGCAGTATTTT. Residues: CASSEALPSFSGTYTDTQYF. The chain employs TRBV2 and TRBJ2-3; 8 bases fit TRBD2. Germline V gene data show CDR1 as SNHLY and CDR2 as FYNNEI. J gave up 2 bases and V 0 bases, and 16 bases lay outside the gene matches. The CDR3 contains 20 residues.

This chain connects TRBV7-9 to TRBJ2-7, with no clear D. Germline CDR1 and CDR2: SEHNR and FQNEAQ (reference sequence). V shed 8 bases and J shed 4 bases, with 12 bases lying between them. The CDR3 length is 12 residues. CDR3 DNA: TGTGCCAGCGGTAAGTCCCGGTACGAGCAGTACTTC. It specifies CASGKSRYEQYF.

The V call is TRBV30, the J call TRBJ1-1; possibly TRBD1 for D (6 bases). V lost 4 bases and J lost 6, with 21 bases in between. The CDR3 is 15 amino acids. The germline V gene encodes CDR1 GTSNPN and CDR2 SVGIG (reference sequence). The CDR3 DNA reads TGTGCCTGGAACGCCGGACAGAAGTTTGTGGCTGAAGCTTTCTTT. Its protein is CAWNAGQKFVAEAFF.

The chain combines TRBV5-1 with TRBJ2-7; 9 bases line up with TRBD1. CDR3 length: 15 amino acids. V dropped 6 bases and J dropped 1; count of bases not matched to a gene: 8. Germline CDR1 SGHRS, CDR2 YFSETQ. The CDR3 DNA reads TGCGCCAGCACCGTGGGAGGACAGGGGTCCTACGAGCAGTACTTC. Amino acid sequence: CASTVGGQGSYEQYF.

This clone appeared a single time. The chain joins TRBV19 to TRBJ1-2; 7 nucleotides align to TRBD1. With 9 bases clipped from V and 4 bases from J, the junction kept 8 bases outside the gene matches. The CDR3 sequence is 13 residues long. CDR1 is LNHDA, CDR2 SQIVND, per germline (reference sequence). DNA for the CDR3: TGTGCCAGCGGACAGGTACCCACCTATGGCTACACCTTC. This gives the protein CASGQVPTYGYTF.